The sequence of this TCR beta chain was determined in a study of spatial heterogeneity in lung cancer. Findings and limits, study-wide: For expanded intratumoral alpha and beta TCRs, counts tracked tumor mutation counts.

This clonotype was seen a handful of times. What it recognizes is unknown. Time point denoted: sample taken at primary tumor resection. Samples were obtained from around 73 donors, all untreated early-stage non-small cell lung cancer patients. Unsorted samples of tumor, nontumor lung or frozen PBMC had their whole RNA sequenced. The library protocol tagged each TCR cDNA with a unique molecular identifier. TCRdb passed the 5' RACE reads through MiXCR, listing each CDR3 protein once. The sample lists about 13,000 distinct CDR3 sequences, approximately 7% occurring once. Germline V CDR1 and CDR2: GTSNPN, SVGIG (reference sequence). The V gene end was trimmed by 1 base and the J gene end by 1 base; junction bases not matched to a gene: 9. This CDR3 contains 16 residues.

The TCR was taken from a female donor with early-stage non-small cell lung cancer. The chain recombines TRBV30 with TRBJ2-7, with 8 bases fitting TRBD1. Material: lung tumor tissue, obtained at surgery. CDR3 amino acids: CAWSGSAGTGSYEQYF. CDR3 DNA sequence: TGTGCCTGGAGTGGAAGCGCCGGGACAGGTTCCTACGAGCAGTACTTC.